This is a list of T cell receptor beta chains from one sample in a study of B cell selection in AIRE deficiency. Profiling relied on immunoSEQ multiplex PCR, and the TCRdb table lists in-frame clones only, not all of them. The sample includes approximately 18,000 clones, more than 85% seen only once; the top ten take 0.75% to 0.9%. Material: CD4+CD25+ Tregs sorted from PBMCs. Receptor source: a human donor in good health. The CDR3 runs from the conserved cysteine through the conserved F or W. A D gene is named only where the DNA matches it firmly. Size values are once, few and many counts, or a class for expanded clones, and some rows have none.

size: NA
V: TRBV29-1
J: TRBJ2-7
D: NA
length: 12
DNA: TGCAGCGTTGAAGATCTTTTCGACGAGCAGTACTTC
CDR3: CSVEDLFDEQYF

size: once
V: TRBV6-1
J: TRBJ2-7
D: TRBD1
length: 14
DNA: TGTGCCAGCAGCCGACAGGGGGCTACCTACGAGCAGTACTTC
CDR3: CASSRQGATYEQYF

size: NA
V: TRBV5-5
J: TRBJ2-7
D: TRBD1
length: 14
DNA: TGTGCCAGCACCTGGGGACAGGCCTCCTACGAGCAGTACTTC
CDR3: CASTWGQASYEQYF

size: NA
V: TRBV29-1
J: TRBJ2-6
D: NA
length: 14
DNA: TGCAGCGTTGGCAGCCCCTCTGGGGCCAACGTCCTGACTTTC
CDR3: CSVGSPSGANVLTF

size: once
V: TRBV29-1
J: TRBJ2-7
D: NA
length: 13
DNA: TGCAGCGTTGAACGGAATAGCGCGGGCGAGCAGTACTTC
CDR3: CSVERNSAGEQYF

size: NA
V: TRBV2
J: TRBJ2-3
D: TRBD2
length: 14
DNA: TGTGCCAGTTCTTGGCGCGGGAGGACAGATACGCAGTATTTT
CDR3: CASSWRGRTDTQYF

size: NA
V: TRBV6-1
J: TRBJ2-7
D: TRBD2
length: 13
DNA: TGTGCCAGCAGAGTGGGACTAGCGGGGCGGCAGTACTTC
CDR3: CASRVGLAGRQYF

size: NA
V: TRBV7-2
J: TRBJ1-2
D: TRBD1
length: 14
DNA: TGTGCCAGCAGCTGGGACAGTTGGGTATATGGCTACACCTTC
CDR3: CASSWDSWVYGYTF

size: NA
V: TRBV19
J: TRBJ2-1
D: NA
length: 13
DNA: TGTGCTCCGGCCGGGATCTCCTACAATGAGCAGTTCTTC
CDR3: CAPAGISYNEQFF

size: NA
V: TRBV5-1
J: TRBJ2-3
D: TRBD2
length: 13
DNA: TGCGCCAGCAAAACTAGCGGCACAGATACGCAGTATTTT
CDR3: CASKTSGTDTQYF

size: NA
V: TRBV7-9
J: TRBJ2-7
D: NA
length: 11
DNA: TGTGCCAGCAGCTCCGTCCTAAAGGTGTACTTC
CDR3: CASSSVLKVYF

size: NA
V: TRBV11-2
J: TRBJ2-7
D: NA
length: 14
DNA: TGTGCCAGCAGCTTAGACCCGAGCTCCTACGAGCAGTACTTC
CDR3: CASSLDPSSYEQYF

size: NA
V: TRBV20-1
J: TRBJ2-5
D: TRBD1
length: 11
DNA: TGCAGTGCTACCCCCAACAGGGGAGAGTACTTC
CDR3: CSATPNRGEYF

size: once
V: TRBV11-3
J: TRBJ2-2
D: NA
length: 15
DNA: TGTGCCAGCAGCGAGGACCCTTGGGACACCGGGGAGCTGTTTTTT
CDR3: CASSEDPWDTGELFF

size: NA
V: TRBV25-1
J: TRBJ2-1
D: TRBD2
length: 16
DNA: TGTGCCAGCAGTGAATGGGGCGGGAGGGATTACAATGAGCAGTTCTTC
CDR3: CASSEWGGRDYNEQFF

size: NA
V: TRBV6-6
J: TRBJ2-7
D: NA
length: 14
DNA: TGTGCCAGCAGCCTTAGGGGAGGGGGTTACGAGCAGTACTTC
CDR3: CASSLRGGGYEQYF

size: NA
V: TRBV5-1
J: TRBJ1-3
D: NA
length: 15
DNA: TGCGCCAGCAGCTTGATGACGGGCTCTGGAAACACCATATATTTT
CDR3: CASSLMTGSGNTIYF

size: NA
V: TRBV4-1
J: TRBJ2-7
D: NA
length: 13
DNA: TGCGCCAGCAGCCAAGGGGGTCAGTACGAGCAGTACTTC
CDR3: CASSQGGQYEQYF

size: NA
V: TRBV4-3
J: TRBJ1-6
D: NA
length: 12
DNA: TGCGCCAGCAGCCAAGGTTACTCACCCCTCCACTTT
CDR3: CASSQGYSPLHF

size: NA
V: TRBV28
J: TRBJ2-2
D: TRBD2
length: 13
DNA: TGTGCCAGCAGCGGGGGGGTCACCGGGGAGCTGTTTTTT
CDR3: CASSGGVTGELFF

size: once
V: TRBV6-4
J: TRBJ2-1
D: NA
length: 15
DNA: TGTGCCAGCAGTGTACGTGGAAGCTCCTACAATGAGCAGTTCTTC
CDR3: CASSVRGSSYNEQFF

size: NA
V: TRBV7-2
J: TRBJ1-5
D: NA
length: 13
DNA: TGTGCCAGCAGCTCAGGGATCTATCAGCCCCAGCATTTT
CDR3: CASSSGIYQPQHF

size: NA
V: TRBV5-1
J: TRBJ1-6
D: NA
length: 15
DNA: TGCGCCAGCAGCAATGGAGGGGTGGAATCATCACCCCTCCACTTT
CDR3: CASSNGGVESSPLHF